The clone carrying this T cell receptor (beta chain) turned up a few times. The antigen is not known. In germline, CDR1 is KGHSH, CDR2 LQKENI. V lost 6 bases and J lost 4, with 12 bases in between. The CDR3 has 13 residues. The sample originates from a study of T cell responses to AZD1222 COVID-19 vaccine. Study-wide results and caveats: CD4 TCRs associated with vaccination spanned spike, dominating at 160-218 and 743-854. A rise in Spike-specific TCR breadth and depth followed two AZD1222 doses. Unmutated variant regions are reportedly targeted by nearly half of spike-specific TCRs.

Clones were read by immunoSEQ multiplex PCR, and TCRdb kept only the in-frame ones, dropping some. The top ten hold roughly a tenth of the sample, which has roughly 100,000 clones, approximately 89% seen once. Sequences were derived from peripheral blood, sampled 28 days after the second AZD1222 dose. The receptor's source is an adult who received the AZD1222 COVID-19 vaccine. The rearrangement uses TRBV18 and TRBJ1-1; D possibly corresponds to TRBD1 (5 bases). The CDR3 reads CASSPNGGTEAFF. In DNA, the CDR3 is TGTGCCAGCTCGCCAAACGGGGGCACTGAAGCTTTCTTT.